This T cell receptor beta chain appears in the sequencing data of a study of CD8 T cells in Susac syndrome. This CDR3 has 15 amino acids. Germline-derived CDR1 and CDR2 are MDHEN and SYDVKM. V was pared by 6 bases and J by 4 bases, with 10 bases of the junction left unmatched. This clonotype was detected only once. Each multiple sclerosis control was a treatment-naive patient with relapsing-remitting disease that was either stable or active. The authors negatively isolated CD8+ and CD4+ T cells and FACS-enriched TEMRA cells. When the RNA was reverse transcribed, random hexamers were used with an input of about 0.5 to 1 ug. TCRdb processed the immunoSEQ multiplex PCR reads anew with MiXCR; each CDR3 protein has one entry. Of 160,000 or so distinct CDR3 sequences listed, roughly 94% are singletons.

The sequence was collected from a human donor with multiple sclerosis. Material: CD4+ T cells from PBMCs. This chain links TRBV28 with TRBJ1-2; 8 bases agree with TRBD1. CDR3 DNA: TGTGCCAGCAGACCATCGGACAGGGAGGGCTATGGCTACACCTTC. Its protein is CASRPSDREGYGYTF.